Listed below are T cell receptor beta chains from one sample, sequenced in a study of blood T cell repertoires in COVID-19. Using immunoSEQ multiplex PCR, the repertoire was profiled, and TCRdb retains in-frame clones only, with some absent. The sample lists 150,000 to 200,000 clones; about 80% were seen once. Material for sequencing was peripheral blood. The receptors were sampled from a woman over 75 with acute or convalescent COVID-19. Both conserved end residues are part of each CDR3. The D gene is left open where the match is weak. The listing skips clone size in some rows; elsewhere it reads once, few, many or a size class.

d_gene	abundance	v_gene	j_gene	CDR3nt	CDR3aa
TRBD2	-	TRBV5-1	TRBJ2-3	TGCGCCAGCAGCCCGGGGACTAGCGGGAGTGCAGATACGCAGTATTTT	CASSPGTSGSADTQYF
TRBD2	-	TRBV6-7	TRBJ2-1	TGTGCCAGCAGGGGGACTAGCGGTTCTCTTTTCTTC	CASRGTSGSLFF
-	-	TRBV20-1	TRBJ2-7	TGCAGTGCTTTGAACTTGTGGGAGCAGTACTTC	CSALNLWEQYF
-	few	TRBV2	TRBJ2-7	TGTGCCAGCAAATTACAAGGAGTCTACGAGCAGTACTTC	CASKLQGVYEQYF
-	-	TRBV7-7	TRBJ2-4	TGTGCCAGCAGCTTACCCCAGCATCACAGTCGACCCAAAAACATTCAGTACTTC	CASSLPQHHSRPKNIQYF
-	few	TRBV14	TRBJ2-1	TGTGCCAGCAGCCAAGATGGGACGGGAGACCTGTTGGATGAGCAGTTCTTC	CASSQDGTGDLLDEQFF
TRBD1	-	TRBV9	TRBJ1-1	TGTGCCAGCAGCTCCGGGACAGGGGGCACTGAAGCTTTCTTT	CASSSGTGGTEAFF
-	few	TRBV29-1	TRBJ2-1	TGCAGCGTTGCCAGAGGCAATGAGCAGTTCTTC	CSVARGNEQFF
-	-	TRBV27	TRBJ2-1	TGTGCCAGCAGTTTGGAGACAGCCTACAATGAGCAGTTCTTC	CASSLETAYNEQFF
TRBD1	once	TRBV10-3	TRBJ1-1	TGTGCCATCACTACCGGGACAGGGGTAAGTTCCGGAGCTTTCTTT	CAITTGTGVSSGAFF
-	-	TRBV2	TRBJ2-7	TGTGCCAGCAGTGCCGAGAGAGACTACGAGCAGTACTTC	CASSAERDYEQYF
-	-	TRBV3-1/TRBV3-2	TRBJ1-2	TGTGCCAGCAGCCAAGAATGGAAAGGAGGATTGGGCTACACCTTC	CASSQEWKGGLGYTF
TRBD2	-	TRBV18	TRBJ2-5	TGTGCCAGCTCGCCCACTAGCGGCCAAGAGACCCAGTACTTC	CASSPTSGQETQYF
TRBD1	once	TRBV18	TRBJ1-4	TGTGCCAGCTCACCAAAAGGGACAGTGGATGAAAAACTGTTTTTT	CASSPKGTVDEKLFF
-	few	TRBV11-2	TRBJ2-7	TGTGCCAGCAGCTTGGGGGGAAGCTCCTACGAGCAGTACTTC	CASSLGGSSYEQYF
TRBD1	-	TRBV6-5	TRBJ1-5	TGTGCCAGCAGCGGAGGACAGGCGGGCAATCAGCCCCAGCATTTT	CASSGGQAGNQPQHF
TRBD1	few	TRBV5-4	TRBJ2-2	TGTGCCAGCAACGGACAGGGACCGAACACCGGGGAGCTGTTTTTT	CASNGQGPNTGELFF
TRBD2	few	TRBV27	TRBJ2-1	TGTGCCAGCAGTTTTGGGGTAGCGGGAGGGCCCAATGAGCAGTTCTTC	CASSFGVAGGPNEQFF
-	-	TRBV7-6	TRBJ2-7	TGTGCCAGCAGCCCACCTAACGCCGAGCAGTACTTC	CASSPPNAEQYF
-	once	TRBV7-2	TRBJ1-5	TGTGCCAGCAGCTCTCAGGGCAGCGGGGATCAGCCCCAGCATTTT	CASSSQGSGDQPQHF
-	few	TRBV9	TRBJ2-2	TGTGCCAGCAGCGTAGCTAGAAGCCGGGGAGCCGGGGAGCTGTTTTTT	CASSVARSRGAGELFF
TRBD1	many	TRBV14	TRBJ1-2	TGTGCCAGCAGCCTCCAGGACAGGGGGAGTATCTATGGCTACACCTTC	CASSLQDRGSIYGYTF
TRBD1	-	TRBV5-1	TRBJ1-2	TGCGCCAGCAGCTTGGCGACAGGGCCCTACTCGGGCTACACCTTC	CASSLATGPYSGYTF
TRBD2	-	TRBV19	TRBJ2-1	TGTGCCAGTAGTCCCGGGACTAGCGGGAGATCCCGCAATGAGCAGTTCTTC	CASSPGTSGRSRNEQFF
-	few	TRBV4-2	TRBJ1-1	TGTGCCAGCAGCCAAGTTTTGGGCGAGAACACTGAAGCTTTCTTT	CASSQVLGENTEAFF
TRBD1	-	TRBV28	TRBJ2-7	TGTGCCAGCAGTTCTCCCGGGACAGGGTACGAGCAGTACTTC	CASSSPGTGYEQYF
-	-	TRBV5-1	TRBJ1-1	TGCGCCAGCAGCTTGGAAGGGTCGGGAAATGAAGCTTTCTTT	CASSLEGSGNEAFF
TRBD1	-	TRBV19	TRBJ1-1	TGTGCCACCCGGGACAGGGGTCTGCCTGAAGCTTTCTTT	CATRDRGLPEAFF
-	-	TRBV29-1	TRBJ2-1	TGCAGCGTAGCTGGAGGGAAGAGGGGCTCCTACAATGAGCAGTTCTTC	CSVAGGKRGSYNEQFF
TRBD1	-	TRBV12-3/TRBV12-4	TRBJ2-1	TGTGCCAGCAGTATAAGACAGGGCAATGAGCAGTTCTTC	CASSIRQGNEQFF
TRBD1	-	TRBV19	TRBJ1-2	TGTGCCAGTAGCTTGGGACAGGGCATCTATGGCTACACCTTC	CASSLGQGIYGYTF
-	-	TRBV18	TRBJ1-4	TGTGCCAGCTCACCAAGCAGGGCGACTAATGAAAAACTGTTTTTT	CASSPSRATNEKLFF
-	-	TRBV30	TRBJ1-1	TGTGCCTGGAGTGTACAGGTGGGGAACACTGAAGCTTTCTTT	CAWSVQVGNTEAFF
-	-	TRBV11-2	TRBJ2-7	TGTGCCAGCAGCTTAGGATCCATGGCCGACGAGCAGTACTTC	CASSLGSMADEQYF
-	-	TRBV9	TRBJ1-3	TGTGCCAGCAGCGTATTGTCCGAGGATGGAAACACCATATATTTT	CASSVLSEDGNTIYF
-	-	TRBV10-3	TRBJ2-4	TGTGCCATCAGCCCAGGGTTGGGTCGGAACATTCAGTACTTC	CAISPGLGRNIQYF
-	few	TRBV10-3	TRBJ1-2	TGTGCCATCAGTGAGTCAGGGGAGGATGGCTACACCTTC	CAISESGEDGYTF
-	-	TRBV3-1/TRBV3-2	TRBJ2-1	TGTGCCAGCAGCCAAGTACGGTCGTACAATGAGCAGTTCTTC	CASSQVRSYNEQFF
TRBD1	-	TRBV2	TRBJ1-3	TGTGCCAGCAGTGGTTCGACAGGGGCAGTTTCAGTGTACACCATATATTTT	CASSGSTGAVSVYTIYF
TRBD2	-	TRBV6-1	TRBJ2-1	TGTGCCAGCAGTGGAGCGGGAGGACATAACAATGAGCAGTTCTTC	CASSGAGGHNNEQFF
TRBD1	-	TRBV27	TRBJ2-3	TGTGCCAGCAGTTCTCAGGGGGATTTCACAGATACGCAGTATTTT	CASSSQGDFTDTQYF
-	-	TRBV21-1	TRBJ1-5	TGTGCCAGCAGCCCGGGGGGAAGCCTAAGCGATCAGCCCCAGCATTTT	CASSPGGSLSDQPQHF
-	-	TRBV12-3/TRBV12-4	TRBJ1-1	TGTGCCAGCTCCCCTGGGGCAAAAGGTGCTCTCTTT	CASSPGAKGALF
TRBD1	-	TRBV5-1	TRBJ2-1	TGCGCCAGCAGCTCCGGGACAGGGGGCTTCAATGAGCAGTTCTTC	CASSSGTGGFNEQFF
TRBD1	-	TRBV2	TRBJ1-2	TGTGCCAGCAGCCCGCTCGACAGGGGTGGCTACACCTTC	CASSPLDRGGYTF
-	-	TRBV10-1	TRBJ2-3	TGCGCCAGCAGTCCTAGCGTCACCCGCACAGATACGCAGTATTTT	CASSPSVTRTDTQYF
-	-	TRBV12-5	TRBJ1-2	TGTGCTAGTGGTTTTGAGGGTTATGGCTACACCTTC	CASGFEGYGYTF
TRBD1	-	TRBV4-2	TRBJ1-6	TGTGCCAGCAGCCTCCACAGGGGCCCCGATTCACCCCTCCACTTT	CASSLHRGPDSPLHF
-	-	TRBV30	TRBJ2-2	TGTGCCTGGAGTGAGCTCACCGGGGAGCTGTTTTTT	CAWSELTGELFF
TRBD1	-	TRBV10-2	TRBJ1-4	TGCGCCAGCACCCCCGCGGACAGGGGGAAGGAAAAACTGTTTTTT	CASTPADRGKEKLFF
-	-	TRBV28	TRBJ2-5	TGTGCCAGCAGCCGGGGACTCTCCCAGCCGGAGACCCAGTACTTC	CASSRGLSQPETQYF